Included here is one T cell receptor (beta chain) sequence, with context. Its antigen is as yet unknown. This record belongs to a study of CD8 T cells in ankylosing spondylitis. Overall study findings and caveats: Earlier work had already found some motif variants in reactive arthritis synovial fluid and blood. Disease-linked clones bore a CD8+ phenotype, appearing relatively rarely in peripheral blood. In ankylosing spondylitis patients, matched synovial fluid reportedly showed significant enrichment of disease-linked clones.

Making use of molecular barcodes, quantitative 5'-RACE generated TCR beta libraries. TCRdb re-called the 5' RACE reads through MiXCR, storing one row per CDR3 protein. The sample records fewer than 400,000 distinct CDR3 sequences, roughly 14% being singletons. Sequencing used blood, either unsorted or a sorted T cell fraction (not recorded which). This sequence was found in a male donor with ankylosing spondylitis or in good health (not recorded which).

The CDR3 sequence is CAWSSGAYYGYTF. The CDR3, as DNA: TGTGCCTGGAGTTCGGGGGCGTACTATGGCTACACCTTC. This chain joins TRBV30 and TRBJ1-2; D may be TRBD1 (6 bases). The CDR3 spans 13 residues. V gave up 2 bases and J gave up 3 bases, with 10 bases separating them. Germline lookup yields CDR1 GTSNPN and CDR2 SVGIG (reference sequence).